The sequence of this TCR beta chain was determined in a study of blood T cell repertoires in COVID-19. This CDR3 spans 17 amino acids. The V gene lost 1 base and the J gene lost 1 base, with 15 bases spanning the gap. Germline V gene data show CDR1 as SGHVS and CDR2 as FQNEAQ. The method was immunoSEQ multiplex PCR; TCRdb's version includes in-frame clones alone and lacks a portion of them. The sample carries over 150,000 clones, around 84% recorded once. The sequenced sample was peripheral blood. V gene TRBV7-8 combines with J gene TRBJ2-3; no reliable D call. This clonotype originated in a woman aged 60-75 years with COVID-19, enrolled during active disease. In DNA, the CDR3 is TGTGCCAGCAGCTTAGTCAGCGCCCAATCTGGCACAGATACGCAGTATTTT. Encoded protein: CASSLVSAQSGTDTQYF.